The present entry profiles one T cell receptor (beta chain) with its context. Its target is unknown. The size of this beta chain means little, since it is a stray read in a library made for alpha chains. Using its own MiXCR run on the 5' RACE reads, TCRdb lists one record per CDR3 protein. The sample carries roughly 9,800 distinct CDR3 sequences, around 55% recorded once. The sample belongs to a study of spatial heterogeneity in lung cancer. Deletions cut 7 bases from V and 7 bases from J, with 10 bases between. Germline assignment: CDR1 MDHEN and CDR2 SYDVKM. The CDR3 extends over 11 amino acids. Time point in this sample: sample taken at primary tumor resection. Tumor, nontumor lung or frozen PBMC supplied whole RNA, sequenced without sorting. Overall study results and limits: Counts that tracked tumor mutation counts were those of expanded intratumoral alpha and beta TCRs.

The specimen was lung tumor tissue, collected at surgery. This sequence joins TRBV28 and TRBJ1-1; D is uncertain. This sequence originates from a female donor with early-stage non-small cell lung cancer. Here the CDR3 reads CASIMLGEAFF. Written as DNA, the CDR3 is TGTGCCAGCATTATGCTAGGTGAAGCTTTCTTT.